This entry is about one TCR beta chain. The antigen is unknown. The PCR contained 60 Vbeta and 13 Jbeta primers. Original handling: A follow-up analysis tallied 86 million or so unique TCR beta chains, approximately 10 million shared. Only in-frame clones appear in the TCRdb table, and some are missing; sequencing was by immunoSEQ multiplex PCR. Clone size and the V and J calls come from that table; the DNA yielded D and trimming. The sample shows roughly 100,000 clones, 75% to 85% of them seen only once. The data stem from a study of cytomegalovirus exposure and HLA in healthy donors. V was clipped by 4 bases and J by 4 bases, with 11 bases between them. The germline V gene has CDR1 SGHTA and CDR2 FQGNSA. The CDR3 spans 15 residues. Overall study results and limits: Generally TCR sequences proved uncommon, though certain public TCRs appeared in numerous donors.

Input material: PBMCs. V gene TRBV7-2 combines with J gene TRBJ1-6; tentatively, D is TRBD1 (5 bases). The TCR was taken from a male donor in good health and CMV-seropositive. CDR3 residues: CASSWGGTYNSPLHF. CDR3 nucleotide sequence: TGTGCCAGCAGCTGGGGGGGGACGTATAATTCACCCCTCCACTTT.